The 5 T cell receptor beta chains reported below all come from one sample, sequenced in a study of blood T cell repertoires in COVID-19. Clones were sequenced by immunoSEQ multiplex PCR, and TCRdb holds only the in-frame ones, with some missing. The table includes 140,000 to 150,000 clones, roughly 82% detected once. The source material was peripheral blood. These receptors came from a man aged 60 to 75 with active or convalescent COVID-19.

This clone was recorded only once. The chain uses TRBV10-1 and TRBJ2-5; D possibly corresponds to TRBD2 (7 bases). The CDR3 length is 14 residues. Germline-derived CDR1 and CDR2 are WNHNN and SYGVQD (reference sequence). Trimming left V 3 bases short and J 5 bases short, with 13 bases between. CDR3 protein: CASSDGGARETQYF. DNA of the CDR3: TGCGCCAGCAGTGATGGGGGGGCGCGGGAGACCCAGTACTTC.

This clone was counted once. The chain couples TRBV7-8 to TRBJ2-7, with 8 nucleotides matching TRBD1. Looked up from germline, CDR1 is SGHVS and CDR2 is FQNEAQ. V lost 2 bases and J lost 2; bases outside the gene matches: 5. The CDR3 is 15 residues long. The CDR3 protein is CASSLSYRGAYEQYF. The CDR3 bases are TGTGCCAGCAGCTTAAGTTACAGGGGGGCCTACGAGCAGTACTTC.

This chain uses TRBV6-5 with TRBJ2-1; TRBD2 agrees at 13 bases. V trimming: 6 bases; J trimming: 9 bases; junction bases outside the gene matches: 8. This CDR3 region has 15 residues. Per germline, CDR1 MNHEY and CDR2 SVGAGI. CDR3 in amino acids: CASRPGLAGVREQFF. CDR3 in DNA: TGTGCCAGCAGACCCGGACTAGCGGGAGTTCGTGAGCAGTTCTTC.

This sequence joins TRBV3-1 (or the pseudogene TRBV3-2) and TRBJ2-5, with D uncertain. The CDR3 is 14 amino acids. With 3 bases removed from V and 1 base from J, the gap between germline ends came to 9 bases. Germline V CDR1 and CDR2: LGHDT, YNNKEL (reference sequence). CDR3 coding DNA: TGTGCCAGCAGCCAGGCGGTGCTCCAAGAGACCCAGTACTTC. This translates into CASSQAVLQETQYF.

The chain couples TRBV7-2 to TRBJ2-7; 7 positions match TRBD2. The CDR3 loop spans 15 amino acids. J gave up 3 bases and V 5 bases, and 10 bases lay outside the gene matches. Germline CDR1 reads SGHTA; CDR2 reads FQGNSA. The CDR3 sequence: CASSHSSSGGYEQYV. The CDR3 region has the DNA TGTGCCAGCAGCCACAGCTCTAGCGGAGGCTACGAGCAGTACGTC.